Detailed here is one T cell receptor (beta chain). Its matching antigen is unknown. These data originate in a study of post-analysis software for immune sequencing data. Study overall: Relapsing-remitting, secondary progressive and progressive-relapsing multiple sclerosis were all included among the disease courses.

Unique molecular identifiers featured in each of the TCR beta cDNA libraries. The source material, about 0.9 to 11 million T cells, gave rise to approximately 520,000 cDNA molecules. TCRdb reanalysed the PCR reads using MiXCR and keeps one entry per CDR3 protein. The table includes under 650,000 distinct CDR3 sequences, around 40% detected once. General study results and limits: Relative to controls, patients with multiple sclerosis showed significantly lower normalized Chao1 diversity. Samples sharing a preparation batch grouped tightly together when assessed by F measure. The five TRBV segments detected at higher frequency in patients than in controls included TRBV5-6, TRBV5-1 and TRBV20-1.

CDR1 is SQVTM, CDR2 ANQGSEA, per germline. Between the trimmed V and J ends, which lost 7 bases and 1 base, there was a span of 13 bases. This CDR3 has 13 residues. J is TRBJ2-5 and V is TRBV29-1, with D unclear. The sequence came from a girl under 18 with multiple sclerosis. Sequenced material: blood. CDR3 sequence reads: CSGRPRLQETQYF. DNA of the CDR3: TGCAGCGGCCGCCCAAGACTCCAAGAGACCCAGTACTTC. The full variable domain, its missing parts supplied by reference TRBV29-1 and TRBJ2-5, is SAVISQKPSRDICQRGTSLTIQCQVDSQVTMMFWYRQQPGQSLTLIATANQGSEATYESGFVIDKFPISRPNLTFSTLTVSNMSPEDSSIYLCSGRPRLQETQYFGPGTRLLVL.